This paragraph covers one TCR beta chain sequence. Those patients with uncontrolled infection, other autoimmune disease, pregnancy or lactation were excluded. The data belong to a study of T cells in Graves' hyperthyroidism and ophthalmopathy. Amplified TCR beta CDR3 regions derived from RNA transcripts. First-round RT-PCR targeting the TCR CDR3 was performed with the HTBI primer set. Each CDR3 protein is one row after TCRdb ran MiXCR on the multiplex PCR reads. The top ten hold more than 20% of the sample, which has 400,000 to 600,000 distinct CDR3 sequences, around 20% seen once. The CDR3 contains 17 residues. Deletions cut 0 bases from V and 5 bases from J, with 19 bases between. Germline V gene lookup returns CDR1 KGHSH and CDR2 LQKENI.

The sequence was collected from a man younger than 35 with Graves' hyperthyroidism. The sample taken for sequencing was blood. The gene calls are TRBV18 and TRBJ2-5; D is ambiguous. CDR3 in DNA: TGTGCCAGCTCACCACCGGTGAACAGTGGGGTCCGGGAGACCCAGTACTTC. It codes for CASSPPVNSGVRETQYF.